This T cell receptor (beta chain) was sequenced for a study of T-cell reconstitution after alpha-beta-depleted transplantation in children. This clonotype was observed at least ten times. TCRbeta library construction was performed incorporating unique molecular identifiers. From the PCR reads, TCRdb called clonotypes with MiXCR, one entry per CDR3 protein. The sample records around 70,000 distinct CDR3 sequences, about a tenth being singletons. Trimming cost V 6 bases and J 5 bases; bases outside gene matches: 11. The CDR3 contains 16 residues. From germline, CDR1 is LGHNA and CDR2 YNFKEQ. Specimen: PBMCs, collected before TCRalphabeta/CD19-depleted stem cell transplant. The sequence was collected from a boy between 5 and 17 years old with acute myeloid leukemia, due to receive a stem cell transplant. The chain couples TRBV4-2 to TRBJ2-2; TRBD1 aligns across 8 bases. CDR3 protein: CASSPRTGGMTGELFF. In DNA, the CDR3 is TGTGCCAGCAGTCCAAGAACAGGGGGTATGACCGGGGAGCTGTTTTTT.